This record concerns one TCR beta chain sequence. No cognate antigen has been identified for it. There are no base qualities to consult, and no much larger clone falls within one base. The data are from a study of blood T cells in healthy people across ages (dated by TCRdb to the mid-2010s). As for the study more broadly: In model experiments, template switching captured about one uniquely barcoded TCR beta cDNA molecule for every two T cells. The study measured age-related changes in TCR beta repertoire diversity using deep sequencing normalized with unique cDNA molecular identifiers. Donors were grouped into four age groups: young (average about 15 years), middle-aged (39), aged (approximately 67) and long-lived (approximately 78). Donors of different ages were randomly distributed across sequencing lanes to avoid experimental bias. Two additional independent replicas of 1 million unique cDNA reads from the same blood draw were analyzed for two donors (one aged 18 to 30 and one aged 80 or older). Results the study describes overall, beyond this receptor: Estimates of total diversity from one million sequenced T cells were regarded as lower bounds and underestimates. Compared with the aged group, more naive CD4+ T cells, fewer expanded clones and increased TCR diversity were shown by the long-lived group, suggesting age selection. There was a strong correlation between observed TCR beta diversity and the percentage of naive T cells measured by flow cytometry. Donor CMV infection status was unknown, potentially confounding age-related changes in expanded clonotypes. Observed TCR beta diversity per million T cells fell roughly linearly with age, and a significant reduction was already apparent by age roughly 40. Bulk unsorted PBMC profiling prevented conclusive comparison of naive and antigen-experienced compartments.

V is shortened by 7 bases, J by 2 bases, and the region joining them spans 12 bases. Inclusive of the bounding cysteine and phenylalanine, the CDR3 is 14 residues long. The entry retains the CDR3 DNA only, 42 bases that are in frame from base 1. From the germline V gene, CDR1 is MGHRA and CDR2 is YSYEKL. Donors were a few dozen systemically healthy Caucasian individuals from Russia aged 6 to 90 years. Ten milliliters of peripheral blood were drawn from each donor into EDTA-treated Vacutainer tubes. Ficoll-Paque density-gradient centrifugation was used to isolate PBMCs, with at least 7 million obtained per sample. Trizol reagent was used to extract total RNA from PBMCs, with at least 5.5 micrograms per sample. For every donor, an aliquot of PBMCs went through flow cytometry to measure the percentages of naive CD45RAhigh/CD27high T cells. Receptor amplification or capture employed 5' RACE. TCRdb lists the instrument as Illumina HiSeq 2500. A second PCR of roughly 7 to 11 cycles was performed with a sample-barcoded 5' primer and a J-beta primer mix. A unique molecular identifier was introduced onto each TCR beta cDNA molecule by a template-switch 5' adaptor carrying 12 random nucleotides. Each sample yielded at least 2.5 million CDR3-containing paired-end reads. First-strand cDNA was synthesized from all RNA with the Mint cDNA synthesis kit, primed by a TRBC-specific oligonucleotide. Following uracil-DNA glycosylase treatment, a first 18-cycle PCR with universal primers M1SS and BC2_uni_R was performed on all cDNA. The published analysis was carried out like this. For normalization, 1 million high-quality reads, each with a distinct molecular identifier, were randomly selected from each sample. Reads with shared molecular identifiers were discarded instead of being binned into consensus sequences. MiTCR, with a Q25 quality threshold and the strictest error-elimination algorithm, was used for CDR3 identification, clonotype clustering and error correction. A nonparametric unseen species model using Euler transformation provided a lower-bound estimate of total TCR beta diversity. TCRdb's own reprocessing of the public reads used fastp at Q25 and MiXCR and kept productive beta chains. Identical CDR3 proteins give one entry, which carries the most common genes and DNA. These V and J calls derive from TCRdb rather than the authors' analysis. Recorded for this sample are some 900,000 distinct CDR3 sequences; about 48% of them occurred a single time. The top ten clones comprise 10% to 15% of the sample.

The rearrangement combines TRBV4-1 with TRBJ2-1; possibly the D gene is TRBD2, per 7 matching bases. The source is a man aged 25-40 years in good health. The sample was blood. The nucleotide sequence is TGCGCCAGCAAGGGGGGGGGAGCCTACAATGAGCAGTTCTTC. This encodes CASKGGGAYNEQFF.